Reported below is one TCR beta chain. Its specificity is unknown. The CDR3 contains 14 residues. CDR1 LNHDA and CDR2 SQIVND come from the germline V gene (reference sequence). V dropped 7 bases and J dropped 5 bases, with 14 bases sitting between them. The data derive from a study of cytomegalovirus exposure and HLA in healthy donors. Overall study context: In a later analysis, it was reported that the 90 to 150 validation repertoires had been produced on the same platform as the roughly 610 repertoires belonging to the first cohort. Overall study results and limits: It was reported that the classifier diagnosed cytomegalovirus status with high specificity and sensitivity in both the original and validation cohorts. The CMV antigen specificity of three CMV-associated chains was confirmed through in vitro analysis. That first-cohort TCR clusters tended to co-occur in the 120 or so validation repertoires was found in a later analysis.

Sequencing was performed with immunoSEQ multiplex PCR; in TCRdb, only in-frame clones are kept and a portion is missing. The sample lists more than 300,000 clones; just over 85% were seen once. The sequenced material came from PBMCs. V gene TRBV19 combines with J gene TRBJ2-2; the D is unclear. The sequence was collected from a woman between 18 and 29 years old in good health and CMV-seronegative. CDR3 nucleotide sequence: TGTGCCAGTACCACATCCGCGGAGACCGGGGAGCTGTTTTTT. Its protein is CASTTSAETGELFF.